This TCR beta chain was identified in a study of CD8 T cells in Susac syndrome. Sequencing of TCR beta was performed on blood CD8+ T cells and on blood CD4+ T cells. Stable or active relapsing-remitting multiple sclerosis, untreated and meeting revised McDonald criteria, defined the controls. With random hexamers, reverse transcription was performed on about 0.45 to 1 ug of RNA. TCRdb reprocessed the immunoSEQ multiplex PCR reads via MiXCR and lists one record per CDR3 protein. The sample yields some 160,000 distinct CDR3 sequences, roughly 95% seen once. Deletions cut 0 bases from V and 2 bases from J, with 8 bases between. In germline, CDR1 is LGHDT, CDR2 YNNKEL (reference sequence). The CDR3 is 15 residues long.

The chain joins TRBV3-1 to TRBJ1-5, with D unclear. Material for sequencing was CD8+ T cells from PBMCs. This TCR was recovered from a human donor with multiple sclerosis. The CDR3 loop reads CASSQEGFGNQPQHF. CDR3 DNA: TGTGCCAGCAGCCAAGAAGGCTTCGGCAATCAGCCCCAGCATTTT. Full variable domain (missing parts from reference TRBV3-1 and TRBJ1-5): DTAVSQTPKYLVTQMGNDKSIKCEQNLGHDTMYWYKQDSKKFLKIMFSYNNKELIINETVPNRFSPKSPDKAHLNLHINSLELGDSAVYFCASSQEGFGNQPQHFGDGTRLSIL.